The 26 T cell receptor beta chains below were found in one sample sequenced in a study of beta chain features in type 1 diabetes. Points from the study as a whole: Moderate yet significant TCRB CDR3 shortening was seen in Type 1 diabetes patients in all four CD4+ subsets.

Expressed TCRB transcripts were sequenced, since all the RNA that had been isolated was reverse transcribed. Assay used: immunoSEQ multiplex PCR; TCRdb lists only in-frame clones, some missing. In the table there are roughly 340,000 clones, roughly 13% of which are singletons. Antigens for these TCRs are unknown. Input material: naive CD4+ T cells from blood. The receptors here all came from a woman between 18 and 30 years old with type 1 diabetes.

This clone was seen a handful of times. The chain carries TRBV4-2 and TRBJ2-1, with 7 bases identical to TRBD2. CDR3 length equals 16 residues. With 2 bases clipped from V and 7 bases from J, the junction kept 11 bases outside the gene matches. Germline V gives CDR1 LGHNA, CDR2 YNFKEQ. The CDR3 loop is CASSQTAGRAGNEQFF. For the CDR3, the DNA is TGTGCCAGCAGCCAAACTGCGGGGAGGGCTGGGAATGAGCAGTTCTTC.

CDR3 region: CASSEAGGGNEQFF. In nucleotides, the CDR3 is TGCGCCAGCAGCGAAGCGGGAGGGGGCAATGAGCAGTTCTTC. The chain carries TRBV5-1 and TRBJ2-1; TRBD2 matches 10 bases. Germline V lookup: CDR1 SGHRS, CDR2 YFSETQ. The CDR3 runs 14 residues. V was clipped by 4 bases and J by 6 bases; unmatched bases: 4. The whole variable domain, remainder taken from reference TRBV5-1 and TRBJ2-1, is KAGVTQTPRYLIKTRGQQVTLSCSPISGHRSVSWYQQTPGQGLQFLFEYFSETQRNKGNFPGRFSGRQFSNSRSEMNVSTLELGDSALYLCASSEAGGGNEQFFGPGTRLTVL.

This clone showed up just a few times. V usage is TRBV7-2 and J usage is TRBJ2-7; 7 nucleotides match TRBD1. V dropped 5 bases and J dropped 0; count of bases not matched to a gene: 4. CDR1 and CDR2 (germline): SGHTA, FQGNSA. The CDR3 is 14 residues long. CDR3 region: CASSTGTASYEQYF. The CDR3 nucleotides are TGTGCCAGCAGCACCGGGACAGCCTCCTACGAGCAGTACTTC.

This clone was counted a few times. The chain employs TRBV7-6 and TRBJ1-5; no reliable D call. V lost 4 bases to trimming and J lost 4 bases, with 8 bases between them. The CDR3 consists of 13 residues. Germline V gene data show CDR1 as SGHVS and CDR2 as FNYEAQ. The CDR3: CASSYAENQPQHF. The CDR3 nucleotides read TGTGCCAGCAGCTACGCGGAAAATCAGCCCCAGCATTTT.

This rearrangement joins TRBV9 to TRBJ1-5; 10 bases are a match to TRBD1. CDR1 SGDLS and CDR2 YYNGEE come from the germline V gene. Trimming cost V 4 bases and J 5 bases; bases outside gene matches: 6. The CDR3 covers 15 residues. The CDR3 sequence: CASSSGQGTDQPQHF. CDR3 DNA sequence: TGTGCCAGCAGCTCGGGACAGGGGACCGATCAGCCCCAGCATTTT.

The V call is TRBV2, the J call TRBJ1-1; D is undetermined. V gave up 3 bases and J gave up 3 bases, with 8 bases separating them. The CDR3 sequence is 13 residues long. Germline V gene sequence: CDR1 SNHLY, CDR2 FYNNEI. Here the CDR3 reads CASSDIRDTEAFF. The DNA of the CDR3 is TGTGCCAGCAGTGACATCCGGGACACTGAAGCTTTCTTT.

This chain uses TRBV28 with TRBJ2-1; TRBD1 agrees at 9 bases. Losses at the gene ends were 6 bases for V and 8 bases for J; bases not matched to a gene: 5. Germline values: CDR1 MDHEN, CDR2 SYDVKM. This CDR3 is built from 13 residues. The CDR3 coding sequence is TGTGCCAGCAGCCGACAGGGGGGCGATGAGCAGTTCTTC. Amino acids: CASSRQGGDEQFF.

The genes are TRBV5-1 and TRBJ1-6, with 9 bases lining up with TRBD1. After removal of 2 bases from V and 10 bases from J, the junction contained 10 bases not matched to a gene. The CDR3 runs to 16 residues. Germline values: CDR1 SGHRS, CDR2 YFSETQ. The CDR3 protein is CASSFQGQGLGSPLHF. CDR3 bases: TGCGCCAGCAGCTTCCAGGGACAGGGATTGGGCTCACCCCTCCACTTT. Combining the CDR3 with reference TRBV5-1 and TRBJ1-6 gives the whole variable domain KAGVTQTPRYLIKTRGQQVTLSCSPISGHRSVSWYQQTPGQGLQFLFEYFSETQRNKGNFPGRFSGRQFSNSRSEMNVSTLELGDSALYLCASSFQGQGLGSPLHFGNGTRLTVT.

This chain joins TRBV7-9 and TRBJ1-6; 7 nucleotides line up with TRBD1. Germline V gene lookup returns CDR1 SEHNR and CDR2 FQNEAQ (reference sequence). J was trimmed by 7 bases and V by 5 bases; bases with no gene match: 5. This CDR3 has 14 amino acids. The DNA of the CDR3 is TGTGCCAGCAGCCTGGGACAGCCAAATTCACCCCTCCACTTT. This sequence encodes CASSLGQPNSPLHF.

This clone occurred a few times. The V call is TRBV29-1, the J call TRBJ2-3, with 7 bases fitting TRBD2. In germline, CDR1 is SQVTM, CDR2 ANQGSEA. The V segment lost 4 bases and the J segment 3 bases; nucleotides outside the gene matches: 7. There are 14 residues in the CDR3. The CDR3 is CSVAGGSGTDTQYF. CDR3 coding DNA: TGCAGCGTTGCGGGCGGGAGTGGTACAGATACGCAGTATTTT.

The V gene is TRBV7-2, the J gene TRBJ2-1; 7 bases are shared with TRBD2. The CDR3 is made up of 13 amino acids. The germline V gene encodes CDR1 SGHTA and CDR2 FQGNSA. J was trimmed by 10 bases and V by 4 bases; bases with no gene match: 7. The CDR3 loop is CASSSTSDLEQFF. CDR3 nucleotide sequence: TGTGCCAGCAGCTCCACTAGCGACTTGGAGCAGTTCTTC.

The chain is built from TRBV29-1 and TRBJ2-1, with TRBD2 identical over 7 bases. Germline values: CDR1 SQVTM, CDR2 ANQGSEA. The trim removed 7 bases at V and 10 bases at J, leaving 7 bases unmatched. This CDR3 comprises 11 residues. The CDR3 reads CSARELVEQFF. DNA for the CDR3: TGCAGCGCGCGGGAGCTCGTGGAGCAGTTCTTC.

The chain carries TRBV7-2 and TRBJ1-2, with D hard to call. Germline V lookup: CDR1 SGHTA, CDR2 FQGNSA. CDR3 length: 16 residues. V shed 1 base and J shed 4 bases, with 16 bases lying between them. The chain's CDR3 is CASSLGSGKLPYGYTF. The CDR3 region has the DNA TGTGCCAGCAGCTTAGGGTCAGGAAAACTTCCCTATGGCTACACCTTC.

This clone was counted only a few times. J is TRBJ2-5 and V is TRBV5-1; 7 positions agree with TRBD2. Germline CDR1 is SGHRS and CDR2 is YFSETQ. The CDR3 sequence is 14 residues long. V shed 2 bases, J shed 3 bases, and the junction held 4 bases outside the gene matches. The CDR3 DNA reads as TGCGCCAGCAGCTTCAGCCTAGCGGAAGAGACCCAGTACTTC. Translation gives CASSFSLAEETQYF.

Notes on this clone: The same CDR3 arises from other DNA sequences in this sample as well. V gene TRBV30 combines with J gene TRBJ1-3; a weak D match, TRBD1 (5 bases). Trimming removed 0 bases at V and 4 bases at J, with 7 bases between. CDR1 is GTSNPN and CDR2 is SVGIG in the germline V gene (reference sequence). CDR3 length: 13 amino acids. The CDR3 DNA reads as TGTGCCTGGAGTGTAGCAGGGGGAAACACCATATATTTT. The encoded protein is CAWSVAGGNTIYF. The full variable domain, with the rest looked up from reference TRBV30 and TRBJ1-3, is SQTIHQWPATLVQPVGSPLSLECTVEGTSNPNLYWYRQAAGRGLQLLFYSVGIGQISSEVPQNLSASRPQDRQFILSSKKLLLSDSGFYLCAWSVAGGNTIYFGEGSWLTVV.

This clone has more than one count but fewer than ten. The V and J genes are TRBV5-1 and TRBJ2-3, with 10 bases that match TRBD2. The V segment lost 4 bases and the J segment 6 bases; nucleotides outside the gene matches: 5. The CDR3 loop spans 14 amino acids. Germline CDR1 and CDR2: SGHRS and YFSETQ. DNA of the CDR3: TGCGCCAGCAGCCGCAGCGGGAGGGCGGATACGCAGTATTTT. Protein product: CASSRSGRADTQYF.

This clone was picked up a small number of times. The chain uses TRBV29-1 and TRBJ2-7; D might be TRBD1 (5 bases). There are 12 residues in the CDR3. Trimming removed 6 bases at V and 1 base at J, with 10 bases between. Germline-derived CDR1 and CDR2 are SQVTM and ANQGSEA. The CDR3 loop is CSVAGFSYEQYF. CDR3 nucleotides: TGCAGCGTCGCAGGGTTTTCCTACGAGCAGTACTTC.

This clone was counted only a few times. V usage is TRBV2 and J usage is TRBJ2-1; the match to TRBD2 covers 7 bases. This CDR3 spans 15 amino acids. V dropped 6 bases and J dropped 2; count of bases not matched to a gene: 7. Germline CDR1 is SNHLY and CDR2 is FYNNEI. CDR3 sequence reads: CASRVQAGPYNEQFF. The DNA for the CDR3 is TGTGCCAGCAGGGTTCAAGCGGGACCCTACAATGAGCAGTTCTTC. Drawing the rest from reference TRBV2 and TRBJ2-1, the complete variable domain is EPEVTQTPSHQVTQMGQEVILRCVPISNHLYFYWYRQILGQKVEFLVSFYNNEISEKSEIFDDQFSVERPDGSNFTLKIRSTKLEDSAMYFCASRVQAGPYNEQFFGPGTRLTVL.

In this sample, this clone turned up a few times. The chain uses TRBV7-6 and TRBJ2-3; 7 nucleotides match TRBD2. The trim removed 5 bases at V and 1 base at J, leaving 9 bases unmatched. The CDR3 sequence is 16 residues long. Germline V gives CDR1 SGHVS, CDR2 FNYEAQ. The CDR3 DNA reads TGTGCCAGCAGCCGACCTAGCGGCGGAGGCACAGATACGCAGTATTTT. This encodes CASSRPSGGGTDTQYF.

As DNA, the CDR3 is TGTGCCAGCAGTATCGGGACAGACTATTATACTGAAGCTTTCTTT. This translates into CASSIGTDYYTEAFF. The J gene is TRBJ1-1, the V gene TRBV27; 7 bases line up with TRBD1. The germline gives CDR1 MNHEY, CDR2 SMNVEV (reference sequence). The CDR3 extends over 15 amino acids. The V and J ends lost 5 bases and 5 bases, in that order; junction bases with no gene match: 11.

This clone has only a few counts. V gene TRBV28 combines with J gene TRBJ1-1; no clear D. CDR1 and CDR2 (germline): MDHEN, SYDVKM. The ends were cut back, 5 bases at V and 5 bases at J, with 12 bases in the middle. This CDR3 has 13 amino acids. The chain's CDR3 is CASSPGGRTEAFF. DNA of the CDR3: TGTGCCAGCAGTCCCGGAGGGAGGACTGAAGCTTTCTTT.

This clone has a handful of counts. The J gene is TRBJ2-5, the V gene TRBV11-1, with D possibly matching TRBD1 (6 bases). CDR1 SGHAT and CDR2 FQDESV come from the germline V gene (reference sequence). This CDR3 has 15 residues. V gave up 4 bases and J gave up 5 bases, with 17 bases separating them. DNA of the CDR3: TGTGCCAGCAGCTCCGACAGGAACACGCCGGAGACCCAGTACTTC. The encoded protein is CASSSDRNTPETQYF.

The chain links TRBV5-1 to TRBJ2-6; D may be TRBD2 (5 bases). Germline CDR1 SGHRS, CDR2 YFSETQ. CDR3 length equals 15 residues. Trimming cost V 4 bases and J 4 bases, with 12 bases left between them. The CDR3 sequence is CASSPSLAGANVLTF. The CDR3 nucleotides read TGCGCCAGCAGCCCGTCCCTAGCCGGGGCCAACGTCCTGACTTTC.

J is TRBJ2-7 and V is TRBV2, with TRBD1 matching over 9 bases. The CDR3 runs to 14 residues. Germline lookup yields CDR1 SNHLY and CDR2 FYNNEI. V was clipped by 10 bases and J by 6 bases; unmatched bases: 13. CDR3 coding DNA: TGTGCCACCCTGGGGGGGACAGGGTTGGGCGAGCAGTACTTC. It specifies CATLGGTGLGEQYF.

V is TRBV4-1 and J is TRBJ1-1; D uncertain. The length of the CDR3 is 12 residues. CDR1 and CDR2 from the germline V gene are MGHRA and YSYEKL. The V end lost 3 bases, the J end lost 1 base, and 3 bases lay between the germline ends. This chain's CDR3 is CASSHRNTEAFF. DNA for the CDR3: TGCGCCAGCAGCCATCGGAACACTGAAGCTTTCTTT.

This chain joins TRBV18 and TRBJ2-5, with D possibly TRBD1 on 6 matching bases. V lost 3 bases and J 4 bases, leaving 18 bases between the germline ends. CDR3 length: 16 residues. Germline V gives CDR1 KGHSH, CDR2 LQKENI. In DNA form, the CDR3 reads TGTGCCAGCTCACCGAGGCAGACAGGCCAGGGAGAGACCCAGTACTTC. Amino acid sequence: CASSPRQTGQGETQYF.